A single TCR beta chain is shown here with its context. Data came from immunoSEQ multiplex PCR; TCRdb stores just in-frame clones and leaves some out. The sample carries roughly 130,000 clones, 70% to 90% recorded once. This entry comes from a study of T cell responses to AZD1222 COVID-19 vaccine. Germline CDR1 and CDR2: ENHRY and SYGVKD. V lost 8 bases and J 0 bases, leaving 13 bases between the germline ends. This CDR3 contains 15 residues. The TCR was taken from an adult in good health. Material: peripheral blood, obtained on day 0 of AZD1222 vaccination. This sequence joins TRBV10-3 and TRBJ2-2, with D unresolved. CDR3 DNA sequence: TGTGCCATCTCCATCTTAAAGGCGAACACCGGGGAGCTGTTTTTT. Protein product: CAISILKANTGELFF.